This T cell receptor beta chain was recorded in a study of blood T cell repertoires in COVID-19 (TCRdb year 2020). For the wider study: Samples covering the acute and convalescent phases of COVID-19 were provided by collaborators in the United States, Italy and Spain. A freely available public database, intended as a resource for researchers studying the immune response to SARS-CoV-2, is where the repertoires were released. Where available, HLA class I and class II types were taken from metadata supplied by the sample provider and were not determined by assay-based typing. Deeply sampled blood TCRbeta repertoires from subjects exposed to, actively infected with, or recovered from COVID-19 were included in the dataset. Samples came from the ongoing ImmuneRACE study (first 160 participants) plus 1,254 subjects from 6 global collaborators. The material from the prospective study consisted of cDNA or gDNA derived from T cells, B-cell-depleted T cells, or PBMCs. The sample metadata nearly always contained a de-identified subject ID, COVID-19 status, age in years and sex.

TCRbeta CDR3 regions were amplified from genomic DNA using the immunoSEQ Assay, a bias-controlled multiplex PCR. The paper's data handling went like this. The number of nucleated cells in each sample was estimated from the amplification of reference gene primers within the assay. To quantify the absolute abundance of each unique TCRbeta CDR3 rearrangement, sequence reads were collapsed and filtered. Productive Simpson clonality was computed per sample as the square root of Simpson's diversity index over productive rearrangements. This immuneACCESS table, as held by TCRdb, lists in-frame sequences with V and J called but not all clones. Of the missing ones, under half trace to an unresolved V gene in checked studies; the others have no known cause. V and J calls and clone size come straight from that table; D and trimming were deduced from the DNA. The sample records roughly 200,000 clones, about nine tenths of which are singletons. Together, the top ten hold around 1.5% of the sample.

Overall study results and their limits: The amount of clinical and demographic metadata varied by source and participant and was provided uncurated.

As for this clone: Which antigen it targets is not known. No base qualities exist here, and no much larger clone lies one base off it.

Measured from the cysteine to the phenylalanine, the CDR3 is 16 residues long. Only the CDR3 DNA stays, 48 bases, in frame from base 1. The germline V gene yields SGHVS for CDR1 and FQNEAQ for CDR2. The junction shows trimming of 4 bases on V and 5 bases on J, plus 20 bases between the germline ends. Whole blood was collected in K2EDTA tubes by collaborating institutions according to the institutions' own protocols. For TCRbeta analysis, collaborators shipped samples in one of three forms: frozen whole blood, isolated PBMCs, or DNA extracted from either of those sample types. This clonotype originated in a young man with active or convalescent COVID-19. Sequences were obtained from peripheral blood. This sequence uses TRBV7-8 and TRBJ1-2, and possibly TRBD1, on 5 matching bases. The CDR3 here reads CASSSASGVPPYGYTF. The DNA reads TGTGCCAGCAGCTCCGCGTCGGGGGTACCACCTTATGGCTACACCTTC.